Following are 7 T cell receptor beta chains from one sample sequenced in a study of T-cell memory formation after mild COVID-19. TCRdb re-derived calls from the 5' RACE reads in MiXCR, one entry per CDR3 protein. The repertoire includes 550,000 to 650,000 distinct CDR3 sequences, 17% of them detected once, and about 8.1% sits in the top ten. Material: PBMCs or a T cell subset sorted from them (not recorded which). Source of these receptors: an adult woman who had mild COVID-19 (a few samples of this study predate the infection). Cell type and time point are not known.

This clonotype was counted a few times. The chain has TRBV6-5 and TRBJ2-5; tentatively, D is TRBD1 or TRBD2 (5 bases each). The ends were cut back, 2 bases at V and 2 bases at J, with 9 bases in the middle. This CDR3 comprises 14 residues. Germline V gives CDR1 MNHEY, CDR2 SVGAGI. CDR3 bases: TGTGCCAGCAGTTACCGGGGACGTCAAGAGACCCAGTACTTC. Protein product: CASSYRGRQETQYF.

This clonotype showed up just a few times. Here the CDR3 reads CSVVFMETQYF. As DNA, the CDR3 is TGCAGCGTTGTTTTTATGGAGACCCAGTACTTC. The chain uses TRBV29-1 and TRBJ2-5; no firm D call. CDR1 and CDR2 from the germline V gene are SQVTM and ANQGSEA. The CDR3 spans 11 residues. The ends were cut back, 4 bases at V and 5 bases at J, with 8 bases in the middle.

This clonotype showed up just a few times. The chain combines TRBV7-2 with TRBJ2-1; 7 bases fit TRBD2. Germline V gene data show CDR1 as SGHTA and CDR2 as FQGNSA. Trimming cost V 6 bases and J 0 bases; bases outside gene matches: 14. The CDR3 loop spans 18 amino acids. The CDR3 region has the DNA TGTGCCAGCAGGGCCAAGGCGGGAGCGTTACTCTCCTACAATGAGCAGTTCTTC. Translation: CASRAKAGALLSYNEQFF.

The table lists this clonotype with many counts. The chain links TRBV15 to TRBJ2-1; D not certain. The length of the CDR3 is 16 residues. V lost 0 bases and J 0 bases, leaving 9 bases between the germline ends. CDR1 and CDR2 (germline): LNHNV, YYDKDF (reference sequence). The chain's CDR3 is CATSRDSGFSYNEQFF. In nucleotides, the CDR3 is TGTGCCACCAGCAGAGATTCGGGCTTCTCCTACAATGAGCAGTTCTTC.

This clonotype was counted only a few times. CDR3: CASGEGGALSTSTDTQYF. CDR3 bases: TGTGCCAGCGGGGAGGGCGGGGCCCTATCAACTAGCACAGATACGCAGTATTTT. This chain joins TRBV13 and TRBJ2-3, with 7 bases aligning to TRBD2. V gave up 8 bases and J gave up 0 bases; unmatched junction bases: 17. Germline assignment: CDR1 PRHDT and CDR2 FYEKMQ (reference sequence). This CDR3 is 18 amino acids long.

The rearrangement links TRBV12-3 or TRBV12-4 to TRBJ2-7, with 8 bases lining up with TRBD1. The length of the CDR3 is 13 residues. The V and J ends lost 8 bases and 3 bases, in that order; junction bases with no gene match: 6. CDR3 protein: CASQGQEYYEQYF. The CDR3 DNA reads TGTGCCAGCCAGGGACAGGAGTACTACGAGCAGTACTTC.

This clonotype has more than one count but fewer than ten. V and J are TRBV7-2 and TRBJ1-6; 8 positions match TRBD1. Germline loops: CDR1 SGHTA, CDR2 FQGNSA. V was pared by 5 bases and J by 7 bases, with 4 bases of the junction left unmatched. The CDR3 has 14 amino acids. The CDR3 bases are TGTGCCAGCAGCCCCCGGGACAGGAATTCACCCCTCCACTTT. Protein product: CASSPRDRNSPLHF.